This passage covers 10 T cell receptor beta chains from one sample sequenced in a study of blood T cell repertoires in COVID-19. Some clones are missing from TCRdb's copy, which holds only in-frame ones; the method was immunoSEQ multiplex PCR. Here the sample spans 100,000 to 110,000 clones, around 88% being singletons. Sequenced sample: peripheral blood. These receptors were taken from a human donor in a cohort sampled during active COVID-19.

The V call is TRBV23-1, the J call TRBJ2-3; TRBD1 matches 8 bases. TRBV23-1 is an ORF, and what it does is uncertain. Trimming removed 7 bases from V and 2 bases from J; junction bases left unmatched: 8. This CDR3 has 15 amino acids. This CDR3 is CASTSGTGFTDTQYF. In DNA, the CDR3 is TGCGCCAGCACCTCCGGGACAGGTTTCACAGATACGCAGTATTTT.

The V and J genes are TRBV19 and TRBJ2-1; possible D gene TRBD2, 6 bases. This CDR3 is 17 amino acids long. Germline V gene data show CDR1 as LNHDA and CDR2 as SQIVND (reference sequence). V lost 4 bases to trimming and J lost 5 bases, with 21 bases between them. Here the CDR3 DNA reads TGTGCCAGTAGTACCGATAGCGGAAGTCCCCTCAACAATGAGCAGTTCTTC. This translates into CASSTDSGSPLNNEQFF.

The J gene is TRBJ1-1, the V gene TRBV28, with D perhaps TRBD1 (6 bases). CDR1 is MDHEN and CDR2 is SYDVKM in the germline V gene. The CDR3 totals 13 residues. The V end lost 6 bases, the J end lost 1 base, and 9 bases lay between the germline ends. The CDR3 sequence: CASSYRENTEAFF. In DNA, the CDR3 is TGTGCCAGCAGCTACAGGGAGAACACTGAAGCTTTCTTT.

The chain uses TRBV6-5 and TRBJ1-1, with TRBD1 identical over 8 bases. CDR3 length equals 14 residues. The J segment lost 8 bases and the V segment lost 6 bases, leaving 11 bases of the junction unmatched. CDR1 is MNHEY, CDR2 SVGAGI, per germline. The CDR3 loop is CASRILQGEREAFF. As DNA, the CDR3 is TGTGCCAGCAGGATTTTACAGGGGGAGAGGGAAGCTTTCTTT.

The V and J genes are TRBV6-5 and TRBJ1-6; D possibly corresponds to TRBD1 (6 bases). Between the trimmed V and J ends, which lost 6 bases and 5 bases, there was a span of 8 bases. Germline loops: CDR1 MNHEY, CDR2 SVGAGI. The CDR3 length is 13 residues. The CDR3: CASRQGNNSPLHF. CDR3 sequence (DNA): TGTGCCAGCAGACAGGGTAATAATTCACCCCTCCACTTT.

The chain links TRBV7-2 to TRBJ2-7, with a weak D call TRBD1 (6 bases). V was clipped by 5 bases and J by 0 bases, with 14 bases between them. Germline V CDR1 and CDR2: SGHTA, FQGNSA. The CDR3 runs 15 residues. CDR3 in amino acids: CASSPFRGLSYEQYF. CDR3 DNA: TGTGCCAGCAGCCCGTTCAGGGGCCTCTCCTACGAGCAGTACTTC.

The chain carries TRBV20-1 and TRBJ1-6; weak D call: TRBD1 (5 bases). The CDR3 runs 13 residues. V was trimmed by 3 bases and J by 4 bases, leaving 7 bases between them. CDR1 and CDR2 (germline): DFQATT, SNEGSKA (reference sequence). CDR3 in DNA: TGCAGTGCTAGTAAGGGGTATAATTCACCCCTCCACTTT. This codes for CSASKGYNSPLHF.

This sequence joins TRBV5-8 and TRBJ1-5; D perhaps matches TRBD1 (6 bases). V was cut by 4 bases and J by 6 bases, with 11 bases left in between. This CDR3 region has 13 residues. Germline values: CDR1 SGHTS, CDR2 YDEGEE. The CDR3, as DNA: TGTGCCAGCAGCCGGACAGAGTCTCAGCCCCAGCATTTT. As protein: CASSRTESQPQHF.

This CDR3 reads CASSQERWSNTGELFF. For the CDR3, the DNA is TGCGCCAGCAGCCAAGAGCGGTGGTCGAACACCGGGGAGCTGTTTTTT. The chain has TRBV4-1 and TRBJ2-2, with unresolved D. The germline V gene has CDR1 MGHRA and CDR2 YSYEKL. This CDR3 is built from 16 residues. V lost 0 bases and J 0 bases, leaving 8 bases between the germline ends.

This chain connects TRBV6-2 or TRBV6-3 to TRBJ2-4, with D perhaps matching TRBD2 (5 bases). Germline V lookup: CDR1 MNHEY, CDR2 SVGEGT. This CDR3 has 14 residues. The V end was cut by 2 bases, the J end by 7 bases, with 12 bases between. CDR3 loop: CASSYRESGNIQYF. The CDR3 DNA sequence: TGTGCCAGCAGTTACCGGGAATCCGGGAACATTCAGTACTTC.